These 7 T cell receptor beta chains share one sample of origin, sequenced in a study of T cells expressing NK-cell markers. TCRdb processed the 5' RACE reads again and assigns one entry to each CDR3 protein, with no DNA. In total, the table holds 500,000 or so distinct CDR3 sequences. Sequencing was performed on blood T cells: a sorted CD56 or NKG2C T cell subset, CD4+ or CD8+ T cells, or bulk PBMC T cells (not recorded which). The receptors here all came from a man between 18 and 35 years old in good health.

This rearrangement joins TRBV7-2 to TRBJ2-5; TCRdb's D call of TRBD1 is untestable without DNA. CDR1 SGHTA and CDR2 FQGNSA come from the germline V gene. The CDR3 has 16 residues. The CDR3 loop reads CASRVSGTGVQETQYF.

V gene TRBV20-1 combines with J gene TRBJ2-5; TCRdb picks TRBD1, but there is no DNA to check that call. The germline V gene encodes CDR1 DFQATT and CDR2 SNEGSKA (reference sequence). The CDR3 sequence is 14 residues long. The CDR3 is CSARRDISKETQYF.

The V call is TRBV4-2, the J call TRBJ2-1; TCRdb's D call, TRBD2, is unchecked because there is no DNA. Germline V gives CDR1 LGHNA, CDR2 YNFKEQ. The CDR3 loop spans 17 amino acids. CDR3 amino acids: CASSQTLTSGANNEQFF.

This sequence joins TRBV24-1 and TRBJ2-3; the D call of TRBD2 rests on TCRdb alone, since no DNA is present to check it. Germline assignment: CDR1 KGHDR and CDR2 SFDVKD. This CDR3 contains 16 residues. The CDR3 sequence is CATSDGASTSTDTQYF.

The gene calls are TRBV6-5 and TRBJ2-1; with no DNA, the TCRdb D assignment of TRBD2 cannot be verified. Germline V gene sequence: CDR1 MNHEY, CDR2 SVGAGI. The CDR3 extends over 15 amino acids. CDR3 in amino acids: CASRYTGLAGGEQFF.

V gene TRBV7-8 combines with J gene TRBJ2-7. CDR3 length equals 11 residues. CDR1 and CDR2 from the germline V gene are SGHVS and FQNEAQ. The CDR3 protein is CASEQLNEQYF.

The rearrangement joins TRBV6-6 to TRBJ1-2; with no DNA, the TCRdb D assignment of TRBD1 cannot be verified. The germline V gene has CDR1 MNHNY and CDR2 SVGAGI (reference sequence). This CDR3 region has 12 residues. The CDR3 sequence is CASTRQGQGYTF.